A single sample gave rise to the 22 T cell receptor beta chains below, sequenced in a study of human T cells and chemical hapten exposure. Each CDR3 protein is one row after TCRdb ran MiXCR on the RACE reads. This sample has tens of thousands of distinct CDR3 sequences, with 6% to 8.5% found just once. Specified time point: patch test 2, 6 weeks after DPC sensitization. Sample treatment: therapeutic diphenylcyclopropenone sensitization with weekly scalp DPC. The sequenced sample was whole blood, obtained in connection with sensitization to the hapten diphenylcyclopropenone (DPC). The receptor set was obtained from a woman in her twenties or thirties with alopecia areata. Some clones in this sample may be carry-over from other donors' samples.

This clonotype was recorded many times. The J gene is TRBJ1-1, the V gene TRBV6-5; 10 nucleotides line up with TRBD1. The CDR3 has 13 residues. CDR1 and CDR2 from the germline V gene are MNHEY and SVGAGI. The trim removed 5 bases at V and 6 bases at J, leaving 3 bases unmatched. The CDR3 sequence is CASSRGQGAEAFF. CDR3 coding DNA: TGTGCCAGCAGTCGTGGACAGGGGGCTGAAGCTTTCTTT.

This clonotype was detected many times. The chain joins TRBV2 to TRBJ2-2; D unresolved. This CDR3 has 15 residues. From germline, CDR1 is SNHLY and CDR2 FYNNEI. Trimming removed 6 bases from V and 4 bases from J, with 15 bases in between. CDR3 region: CASRDRRTATGELFF. As DNA, the CDR3 is TGTGCCAGCAGGGATCGACGGACCGCCACCGGGGAGCTGTTTTTT.

This clonotype was picked up many times. The chain joins TRBV3-1 to TRBJ1-1, with D unresolved. The germline V and J ends were trimmed by 3 bases and 5 bases, with 7 bases remaining between them. The CDR3 contains 12 residues. In germline, CDR1 is LGHDT, CDR2 YNNKEL (reference sequence). The CDR3 loop reads CASSHSQTEAFF. The CDR3 DNA sequence: TGTGCCAGCAGCCATTCACAGACTGAAGCTTTCTTT.

This clonotype has more than one count but fewer than ten. This rearrangement joins TRBV20-1 to TRBJ2-3; D possibly matches TRBD1 or TRBD2 (6 bases each). Germline V gene sequence: CDR1 DFQATT, CDR2 SNEGSKA (reference sequence). The germline V and J ends were trimmed by 3 bases and 6 bases, with 13 bases remaining between them. The CDR3 contains 13 residues. CDR3 amino acids: CSARLGGHDTQYF. The CDR3, as DNA: TGCAGTGCTAGGCTCGGGGGCCATGATACGCAGTATTTT.

This clonotype was detected ten times or more. This chain uses TRBV29-1 with TRBJ2-1; D is perhaps TRBD1 (5 bases). The CDR3 has 13 residues. V lost 2 bases to trimming and J lost 9 bases, with 14 bases between them. Looked up from germline, CDR1 is SQVTM and CDR2 is ANQGSEA. This CDR3 is CSVEKNRFGEQFF. The DNA of the CDR3 is TGCAGCGTTGAAAAGAACAGGTTCGGTGAGCAGTTCTTC.

This clonotype has ten or more counts. J is TRBJ2-6 and V is TRBV10-3; D is possibly TRBD1 (6 bases). Trimming stripped 3 bases from V and 0 bases from J, with 6 bases between. Germline lookup yields CDR1 ENHRY and CDR2 SYGVKD. This CDR3 has 15 residues. CDR3 DNA: TGTGCCATCAGTGAAGGGGGCTCTGGGGCCAACGTCCTGACTTTC. Its translation: CAISEGGSGANVLTF.

Many counts were recorded for this clonotype. The chain has TRBV5-5 and TRBJ2-3; D remains unclear. Trimming took off 4 bases at V and 6 bases at J, with 12 bases between the two ends. This CDR3 has 13 residues. Germline loops: CDR1 SGHKS, CDR2 YYEKEE (reference sequence). The CDR3, as DNA: TGTGCCAGCAGCCGAACCTCCCCGGATACGCAGTATTTT. Residues: CASSRTSPDTQYF. The whole variable domain, filled in from reference TRBV5-5 and TRBJ2-3, reads DAGVTQSPTHLIKTRGQQVTLRCSPISGHKSVSWYQQVLGQGPQFIFQYYEKEERGRGNFPDRFSARQFPNYSSELNVNALLLGDSALYLCASSRTSPDTQYFGPGTRLTVL.

This clonotype turned up a few times. The J gene is TRBJ1-2, the V gene TRBV29-1; the D gene is possibly TRBD1 (6 bases). The CDR3 is 13 amino acids. Between the trimmed V and J ends, which lost 4 bases and 5 bases, there was a span of 14 bases. CDR1 and CDR2 from the germline V gene are SQVTM and ANQGSEA. CDR3 sequence (DNA): TGCAGCGTTGGACAGGTCGGGAGGTATGGCTACACCTTC. Translation: CSVGQVGRYGYTF.

V is TRBV7-8 and J is TRBJ2-6; 8 bases map to TRBD1. Germline trimming cut 2 bases from V and 2 bases from J; bases unmatched to any gene: 5. CDR1 is SGHVS and CDR2 is FQNEAQ in the germline V gene. This CDR3 comprises 17 residues. CDR3 in amino acids: CASSLQGARTGANVLTF. Here the CDR3 DNA reads TGTGCCAGCAGCTTACAGGGGGCACGAACTGGGGCCAACGTCCTGACTTTC. Full variable domain (remainder filled in from reference TRBV7-8 and TRBJ2-6): GAGVSQSPRYKVAKRGQDVALRCDPISGHVSLFWYQQALGQGPEFLTYFQNEAQLDKSGLPSDRFFAERPEGSVSTLKIQRTQQEDSAVYLCASSLQGARTGANVLTFGAGSRLTVL.

This chain uses TRBV12-3 or TRBV12-4 with TRBJ2-1; 10 bases are shared with TRBD2. V was clipped by 1 base and J by 8 bases; unmatched bases: 11. The CDR3 covers 17 residues. As DNA, the CDR3 is TGTGCCAGCAGTTTAGGAAAAACTAGCGGGGCCAGGGATGAGCAGTTCTTC. Protein product: CASSLGKTSGARDEQFF.

The sample holds many counts of this clonotype. CDR3 bases: TGTGCCAGCAGCCAAGAAATAGCCCCAGCCAAAAACATTCAGTACTTC. This sequence encodes CASSQEIAPAKNIQYF. This chain connects TRBV4-2 to TRBJ2-4; D is unclear. The germline V gene encodes CDR1 LGHNA and CDR2 YNFKEQ. The CDR3 length is 16 residues. With 0 bases removed from V and 0 bases from J, the gap between germline ends came to 9 bases.

J is TRBJ2-5 and V is TRBV12-3 or TRBV12-4, with TRBD2 as a possible D gene (6 bases). This CDR3 is built from 15 residues. Trimming removed 1 base at V and 6 bases at J, with 15 bases between. The CDR3 nucleotides are TGTGCCAGCAGTTTAGGCTTTGGGGAGGTGAAGACCCAGTACTTC. It encodes CASSLGFGEVKTQYF.

This clonotype was observed many times. The CDR3 spells CASSLRLSRGLSKNIQYF. The CDR3 DNA sequence: TGTGCCAGCAGTTTACGCCTTTCCAGGGGATTATCCAAAAACATTCAGTACTTC. V gene TRBV12-3 or TRBV12-4 combines with J gene TRBJ2-4; possibly TRBD1 for D (6 bases). CDR3 length: 18 residues. V lost 2 bases to trimming and J lost 2 bases, with 19 bases between them.

This clonotype was seen a handful of times. The chain combines TRBV20-1 with TRBJ1-4; TRBD1 agrees at 7 bases. Germline V gives CDR1 DFQATT, CDR2 SNEGSKA (reference sequence). The length of the CDR3 is 12 residues. J was trimmed by 6 bases and V by 3 bases; bases with no gene match: 1. The CDR3 sequence: CSARGQYEKLFF. CDR3 sequence (DNA): TGCAGTGCTAGGGGACAGTATGAAAAACTGTTTTTT.

This clonotype was counted only a few times. The rearrangement links TRBV10-3 to TRBJ2-7; unclear D gene. Trimming removed 3 bases at V and 5 bases at J, with 8 bases between. Germline assignment: CDR1 ENHRY and CDR2 SYGVKD. CDR3 length equals 12 residues. CDR3 sequence reads: CAISDRTDEQYF. The CDR3 nucleotides read TGTGCCATCAGTGATAGAACAGACGAGCAGTACTTC.

This clonotype has a count of ten or more. The chain uses TRBV5-6 and TRBJ1-1, with D perhaps matching TRBD1 (5 bases). CDR3 length: 15 residues. V lost 0 bases and J 0 bases, leaving 9 bases between the germline ends. Germline values: CDR1 SGHDT, CDR2 YYEEEE. CDR3 nucleotides: TGTGCCAGCAGCTTGGGGGGGACGGTGAACACTGAAGCTTTCTTT. Translating gives CASSLGGTVNTEAFF.

This clonotype was seen repeatedly, ten times or more. This chain uses TRBV7-2 with TRBJ1-2, with TRBD1 matching over 8 bases. V lost 5 bases and J lost 4; bases outside the gene matches: 9. The CDR3 length is 15 residues. Germline CDR1 and CDR2: SGHTA and FQGNSA. CDR3 DNA sequence: TGTGCCAGCAGCCGGGACAGGAACCCTGGCTATGGCTACACCTTC. Its protein is CASSRDRNPGYGYTF.

This clonotype has a handful of counts. The rearrangement joins TRBV7-3 to TRBJ2-2; perhaps TRBD2 as D (7 bases). Germline V gene data show CDR1 as SGHTA and CDR2 as FQGTGA. The ends were cut back, 8 bases at V and 3 bases at J, with 13 bases in the middle. The CDR3 contains 14 residues. The CDR3 protein is CASRGGGDTGELFF. Written as DNA, the CDR3 is TGTGCCAGCCGAGGGGGGGGGGACACCGGGGAGCTGTTTTTT.

This clonotype was counted ten times or more. The J gene is TRBJ1-4, the V gene TRBV10-3; 9 bases are shared with TRBD1. CDR3 size: 14 residues. Germline V gene data show CDR1 as ENHRY and CDR2 as SYGVKD. V shed 10 bases, J shed 5 bases, and the junction held 8 bases outside the gene matches. Here the CDR3 DNA reads TGTGCCAGCAGCCCCGGGACAGGGAATGAAAAACTGTTTTTT. This translates into CASSPGTGNEKLFF.

This clonotype was observed at least ten times. The chain uses TRBV2 and TRBJ2-3, with 7 bases aligning to TRBD1. This CDR3 contains 16 residues. Germline V gives CDR1 SNHLY, CDR2 FYNNEI. The trim removed 6 bases at V and 2 bases at J, leaving 11 bases unmatched. This chain's CDR3 is CASRGDRVQATDTQYF. Written as DNA, the CDR3 is TGTGCCAGCAGGGGCGACAGGGTTCAAGCCACAGATACGCAGTATTTT.

The rearrangement uses TRBV30 and TRBJ1-6, with TRBD1 as a possible D gene (6 bases). The CDR3 is 14 residues long. Germline V gene sequence: CDR1 GTSNPN, CDR2 SVGIG (reference sequence). Trimming took off 7 bases at V and 0 bases at J, with 10 bases between the two ends. CDR3 protein: CAYRESSYNSPLHF. Written as DNA, the CDR3 is TGTGCCTACAGGGAGAGCTCCTATAATTCACCCCTCCACTTT.

The sample holds many counts of this clonotype. The chain is built from TRBV7-2 and TRBJ2-1, with D possibly TRBD2 on 7 matching bases. Germline CDR1 and CDR2: SGHTA and FQGNSA. Trimming left V 3 bases short and J 10 bases short, with 13 bases between. This CDR3 spans 13 amino acids. The CDR3 coding sequence is TGTGCCAGCAGCTTCTCAGGGGAGGGCGAGCAGTTCTTC. The encoded protein is CASSFSGEGEQFF.